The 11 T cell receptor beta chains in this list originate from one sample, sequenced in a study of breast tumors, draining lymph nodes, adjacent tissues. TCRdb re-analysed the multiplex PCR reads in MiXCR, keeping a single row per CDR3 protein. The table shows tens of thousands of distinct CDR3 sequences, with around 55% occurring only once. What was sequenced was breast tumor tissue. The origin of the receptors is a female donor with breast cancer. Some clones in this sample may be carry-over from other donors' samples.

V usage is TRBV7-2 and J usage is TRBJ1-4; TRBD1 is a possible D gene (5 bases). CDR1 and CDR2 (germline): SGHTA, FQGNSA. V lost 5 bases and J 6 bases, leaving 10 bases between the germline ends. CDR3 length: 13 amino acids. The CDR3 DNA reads TGTGCCAGCAGCAGCCGGGACGATGAAAAACTGTTTTTT. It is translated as CASSSRDDEKLFF.

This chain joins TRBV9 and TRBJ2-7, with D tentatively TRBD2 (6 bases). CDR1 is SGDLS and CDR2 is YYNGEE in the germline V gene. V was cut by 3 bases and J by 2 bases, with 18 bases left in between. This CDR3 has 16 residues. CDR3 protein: CASSALARVPTYEQYF. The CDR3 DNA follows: TGTGCCAGCAGCGCACTAGCTCGGGTCCCCACCTACGAGCAGTACTTC.

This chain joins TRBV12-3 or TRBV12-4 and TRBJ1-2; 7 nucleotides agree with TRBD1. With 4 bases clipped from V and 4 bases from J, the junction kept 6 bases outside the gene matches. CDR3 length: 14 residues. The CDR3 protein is CASSYRDSSYGYTF. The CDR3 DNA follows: TGTGCCAGCAGTTACCGGGACAGTTCCTATGGCTACACCTTC.

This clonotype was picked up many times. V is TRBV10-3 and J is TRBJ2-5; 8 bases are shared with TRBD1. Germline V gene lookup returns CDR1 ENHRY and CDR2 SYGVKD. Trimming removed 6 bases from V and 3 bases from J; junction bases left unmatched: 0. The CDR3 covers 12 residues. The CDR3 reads CAIRDREETQYF. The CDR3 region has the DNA TGTGCCATCAGGGACAGGGAAGAGACCCAGTACTTC.

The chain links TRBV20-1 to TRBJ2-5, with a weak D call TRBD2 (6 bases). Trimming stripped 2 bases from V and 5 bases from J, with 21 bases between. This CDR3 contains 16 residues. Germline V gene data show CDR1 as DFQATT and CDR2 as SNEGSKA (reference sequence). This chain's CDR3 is CSARSQLALRGETQYF. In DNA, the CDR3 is TGCAGTGCTAGAAGCCAACTAGCCCTCCGGGGGGAGACCCAGTACTTC.

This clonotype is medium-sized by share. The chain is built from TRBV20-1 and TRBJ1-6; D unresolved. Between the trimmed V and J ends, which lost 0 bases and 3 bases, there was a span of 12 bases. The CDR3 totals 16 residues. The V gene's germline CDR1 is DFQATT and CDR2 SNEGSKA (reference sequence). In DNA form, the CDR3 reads TGCAGTGCTAGAGATCGGGCAGCTTTCTATAATTCACCCCTCCACTTT. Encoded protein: CSARDRAAFYNSPLHF.

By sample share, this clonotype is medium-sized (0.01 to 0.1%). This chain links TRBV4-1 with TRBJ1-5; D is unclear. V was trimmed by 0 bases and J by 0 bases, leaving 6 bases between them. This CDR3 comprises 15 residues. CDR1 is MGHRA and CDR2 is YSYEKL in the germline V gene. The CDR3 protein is CASSQENYSNQPQHF. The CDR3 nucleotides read TGCGCCAGCAGCCAAGAAAATTATAGCAATCAGCCCCAGCATTTT.

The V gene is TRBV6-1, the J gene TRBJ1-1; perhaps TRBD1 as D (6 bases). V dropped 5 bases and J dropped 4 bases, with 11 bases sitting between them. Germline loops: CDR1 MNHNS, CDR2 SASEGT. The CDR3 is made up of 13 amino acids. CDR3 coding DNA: TGTGCCAGCAGTAGACAACAGGGCACTGAAGCTTTCTTT. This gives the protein CASSRQQGTEAFF.

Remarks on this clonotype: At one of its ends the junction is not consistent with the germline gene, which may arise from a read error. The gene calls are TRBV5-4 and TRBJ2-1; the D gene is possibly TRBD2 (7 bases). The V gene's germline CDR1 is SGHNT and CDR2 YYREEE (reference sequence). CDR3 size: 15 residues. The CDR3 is CVSSFDGAGASEQFF. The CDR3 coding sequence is TGTGTCAGCAGCTTCGATGGCGCGGGGGCGAGTGAGCAGTTCTTC.

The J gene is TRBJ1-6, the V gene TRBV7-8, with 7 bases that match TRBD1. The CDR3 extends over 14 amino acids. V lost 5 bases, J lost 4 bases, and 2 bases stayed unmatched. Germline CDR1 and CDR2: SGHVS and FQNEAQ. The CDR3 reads CASSPGQYNSPLHF. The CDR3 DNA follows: TGTGCCAGCAGCCCGGGACAGTATAATTCACCCCTCCACTTT.

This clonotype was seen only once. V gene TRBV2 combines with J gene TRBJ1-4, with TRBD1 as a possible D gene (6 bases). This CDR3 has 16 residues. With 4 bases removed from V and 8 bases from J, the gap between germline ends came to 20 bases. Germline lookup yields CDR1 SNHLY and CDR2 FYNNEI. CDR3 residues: CASSGDPGETLEKLFF. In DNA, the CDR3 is TGTGCCAGCAGTGGGGACCCAGGGGAAACCTTGGAAAAACTGTTTTTT.